The clone carrying this TCR beta chain was seen a few times. Its target is unknown. Using quantitative 5'-RACE with molecular barcodes, the authors made TCR beta libraries. MiXCR was run by TCRdb on the 5' RACE reads, yielding one entry per CDR3 protein. Here the sample spans around 390,000 distinct CDR3 sequences, about a fifth being singletons. These data are taken from a study of CD8 T cells in ankylosing spondylitis. The study, taken as a whole, reports: Relatively rare in peripheral blood, disease-linked clones were also CD8+. Within ankylosing spondylitis blood, a TCR beta motif made up of roughly eight highly homologous variants appeared to be characteristic. Earlier work had already found some motif variants in reactive arthritis synovial fluid and blood.

The ends were cut back, 2 bases at V and 7 bases at J, with 14 bases in the middle. The CDR3 has 13 amino acids. CDR1 and CDR2 from the germline V gene are DFQATT and SNEGSKA (reference sequence). The chain links TRBV20-1 to TRBJ1-2, with D perhaps TRBD1 (5 bases). Specimen: blood, either unsorted or a sorted T cell fraction (not recorded which). The receptor was derived from a male donor with ankylosing spondylitis. The CDR3 DNA reads TGCAGTGCTAGATCGCCCGGGACTCTTGGCTACACCTTC. The encoded protein is CSARSPGTLGYTF.